A single sample is the source of the 19 T cell receptor beta chains below, sequenced in a study of blood T cell repertoires in COVID-19. TCRdb's table, derived via immunoSEQ multiplex PCR, lists solely in-frame clones and lacks some. This table holds about 180,000 clones, less than 90% found once. Sequencing input: peripheral blood. Every receptor here comes from a woman in her 70s with COVID-19, enrolled during active disease.

The V and J genes are TRBV2 and TRBJ2-1; D perhaps matches TRBD2 (6 bases). CDR1 is SNHLY, CDR2 FYNNEI, per germline. This CDR3 comprises 13 residues. Trimming cost V 6 bases and J 7 bases, with 13 bases left between them. CDR3 sequence reads: CASSRDSGNEQFF. The CDR3 DNA is TGTGCCAGCAGCAGGGACTCTGGGAATGAGCAGTTCTTC.

The chain recombines TRBV15 with TRBJ1-2; D ambiguous. Germline values: CDR1 LNHNV, CDR2 YYDKDF (reference sequence). Between the trimmed V and J ends, which lost 5 bases and 4 bases, there was a span of 8 bases. This CDR3 region has 12 residues. The DNA of the CDR3 is TGTGCCACCAGCCGCGAACTCTATGGCTACACCTTC. It encodes CATSRELYGYTF.

The V and J genes are TRBV21-1 and TRBJ2-4; the table gives TRBD1 as D, unverified against the DNA. TRBV21-1 is annotated as a pseudogene. This CDR3 has 16 residues. CDR3 residues: CASSIEDILAKNIQYF. The CDR3, as DNA: TGTGCCAGCAGCATAGAGGACATTCTAGCCAAAAACATTCAGTACTTC.

This clone appeared once. The V gene is TRBV30, the J gene TRBJ1-3; 9 positions agree with TRBD1. Trimming took 2 bases from V and 5 from J; bases not matched to a gene: 4. Germline V gene sequence: CDR1 GTSNPN, CDR2 SVGIG (reference sequence). There are 14 residues in the CDR3. The CDR3 DNA reads TGTGCCTGGAGTACCGGGACAGGGAGAAACACCATATATTTT. It yields the protein CAWSTGTGRNTIYF.

The V call is TRBV6-6, the J call TRBJ1-6; D uncertain. Germline CDR1 and CDR2: MNHNY and SVGAGI (reference sequence). The CDR3 is made up of 14 amino acids. V was trimmed by 4 bases and J by 9 bases, leaving 13 bases between them. CDR3 residues: CASSSPGSSSPLHF. CDR3 in DNA: TGTGCCAGCAGTTCCCCGGGGTCGAGTTCACCCCTCCACTTT.

The CDR3, as DNA: TGTGCCAGCACCGTTAACAGGGGAGTGGGCTATGGCTACACCTTC. The encoded protein is CASTVNRGVGYGYTF. The chain joins TRBV28 to TRBJ1-2, with 7 bases that match TRBD1. CDR1 MDHEN and CDR2 SYDVKM come from the germline V gene. Trimming at V came to 7 bases and at J to 4 bases, leaving 12 bases not matched to a gene. This CDR3 has 15 amino acids.

The genes are TRBV5-4 and TRBJ2-1; D ambiguous. The CDR3 is 14 amino acids. Deletions cut 4 bases from V and 5 bases from J, with 13 bases between. Germline assignment: CDR1 SGHNT and CDR2 YYREEE (reference sequence). This chain's CDR3 is CASSDFGSHNEQFF. The CDR3 coding sequence is TGTGCCAGCAGCGATTTCGGGTCTCACAATGAGCAGTTCTTC.

The chain joins TRBV24-1 to TRBJ2-2, with TRBD1 matching 9 bases. Germline V gene lookup returns CDR1 KGHDR and CDR2 SFDVKD. The CDR3 has 14 residues. The V and J ends lost 9 bases and 4 bases, in that order; junction bases with no gene match: 5. The CDR3 reads CATRGQGPTGELFF. The CDR3 DNA follows: TGTGCCACCCGGGGACAGGGCCCCACCGGGGAGCTGTTTTTT.

The chain links TRBV7-2 to TRBJ2-7, with TRBD2 as a possible D gene (6 bases). V gave up 1 base and J gave up 0 bases, with 13 bases separating them. The CDR3 is 16 amino acids. From germline, CDR1 is SGHTA and CDR2 FQGNSA. The CDR3 nucleotides are TGTGCCAGCAGCTTAGAGAGTAGCGGAAGCTCCTACGAGCAGTACTTC. Protein sequence: CASSLESSGSSYEQYF.

The chain employs TRBV7-2 and TRBJ2-5; 8 bases align to TRBD2. CDR1 and CDR2 (germline): SGHTA, FQGNSA. Trimming removed 3 bases from V and 2 bases from J; junction bases left unmatched: 8. There are 16 residues in the CDR3. CDR3 DNA sequence: TGTGCCAGCAGCTTTTCCCCTTTAGCGGGACAAGAGACCCAGTACTTC. Protein sequence: CASSFSPLAGQETQYF.

The chain has TRBV5-4 and TRBJ1-4, with 7 bases identical to TRBD1. Germline V CDR1 and CDR2: SGHNT, YYREEE (reference sequence). Trimming took 2 bases from V and 7 from J; bases not matched to a gene: 8. The CDR3 consists of 15 residues. CDR3 DNA: TGTGCCAGCAGCTTTTCGAGGGGGCTGTCTGAAAAACTGTTTTTT. Its protein is CASSFSRGLSEKLFF.

The chain is built from TRBV24-1 and TRBJ1-5; D is unclear. The V gene lost 3 bases and the J gene lost 7 bases, with 21 bases spanning the gap. Germline CDR1 and CDR2: KGHDR and SFDVKD. The CDR3 runs to 17 residues. The CDR3 sequence: CATSDARTLMQVQPQHF. Here the CDR3 DNA reads TGTGCCACCAGTGATGCCCGGACTTTAATGCAGGTCCAGCCCCAGCATTTT.

The genes are TRBV7-2 and TRBJ1-1; D remains unclear. V was shortened by 1 base and J by 0 bases, with 6 bases between the two germline ends. This CDR3 is built from 14 residues. Germline-derived CDR1 and CDR2 are SGHTA and FQGNSA. The CDR3 spells CASSLEQMNTEAFF. The CDR3 bases are TGTGCCAGCAGCTTAGAACAGATGAACACTGAAGCTTTCTTT.

The chain links TRBV12-5 to TRBJ2-3; D not resolved. V lost 0 bases to trimming and J lost 7 bases, with 11 bases between them. The CDR3 length is 14 residues. Germline lookup yields CDR1 LGHNT and CDR2 FRNRAP. The CDR3 DNA sequence: TGTGCTAGTGGTTTGGTCCCTAACGAGCATACGCAGTATTTT. Translation gives CASGLVPNEHTQYF.

The rearrangement joins TRBV5-1 to TRBJ1-2, with 7 bases that match TRBD1. The CDR3 is made up of 15 amino acids. Germline V gene sequence: CDR1 SGHRS, CDR2 YFSETQ. V shed 9 bases and J 3 bases; nucleotides not matched to a gene: 14. In nucleotides, the CDR3 is TGCGCCACCCGGGCAGGGGGTCGGAGTGACTATGGCTACACCTTC. It encodes CATRAGGRSDYGYTF.

The CDR3 region has the DNA TGTGCCAGCAGCTACGGGACTAGCGGGAGATCGAAGCAGTACTTC. Protein: CASSYGTSGRSKQYF. The genes are TRBV7-2 and TRBJ2-7; 14 bases are shared with TRBD2. V was clipped by 4 bases and J by 8 bases; unmatched bases: 7. Germline V gene data show CDR1 as SGHTA and CDR2 as FQGNSA. The CDR3 loop spans 15 amino acids. The variable domain in full, with the rest retrieved from reference TRBV7-2 and TRBJ2-7, is GAGVSQSPSNKVTEKGKDVELRCDPISGHTALYWYRQSLGQGLEFLIYFQGNSAPDKSGLPSDRFSAERTGGSVSTLTIQRTQQEDSAVYLCASSYGTSGRSKQYFGPGTRLTVT.

The chain employs TRBV29-1 and TRBJ2-3, with 8 bases fitting TRBD2. Germline CDR1 and CDR2: SQVTM and ANQGSEA. The V segment lost 6 bases and the J segment 6 bases; nucleotides outside the gene matches: 8. The CDR3 runs 13 residues. CDR3 bases: TGCAGCGTAGGGACTAGGTTATCGGATACGCAGTATTTT. Amino acids: CSVGTRLSDTQYF.

This clone was detected only once. The chain couples TRBV7-8 to TRBJ2-6; 8 bases agree with TRBD2. Trimming removed 1 base from V and 0 bases from J; junction bases left unmatched: 8. Germline V CDR1 and CDR2: SGHVS, FQNEAQ. The CDR3 length is 19 residues. CDR3 region: CASSLVGSGAHSGANVLTF. As DNA, the CDR3 is TGTGCCAGCAGCTTAGTGGGTAGCGGGGCCCACTCTGGGGCCAACGTCCTGACTTTC.

The chain carries TRBV28 and TRBJ2-7, with D possibly being TRBD2 (6 bases). The CDR3 runs 13 residues. Trimming pared 6 bases from V and 6 bases from J, leaving 15 bases between. Germline V gene lookup returns CDR1 MDHEN and CDR2 SYDVKM. The CDR3 spells CASRGGAFGEQYF. CDR3 in DNA: TGTGCCAGCAGGGGGGGTGCCTTTGGCGAGCAGTACTTC.